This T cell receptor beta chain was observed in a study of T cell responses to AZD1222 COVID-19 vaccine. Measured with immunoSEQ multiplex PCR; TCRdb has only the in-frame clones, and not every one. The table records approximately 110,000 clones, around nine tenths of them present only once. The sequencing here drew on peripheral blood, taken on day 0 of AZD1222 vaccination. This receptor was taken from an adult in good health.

The CDR3 DNA is TGTGCCAGTAGACTAGCGGGACAAAATACGCAGTATTTT. This sequence encodes CASRLAGQNTQYF. V is TRBV19 and J is TRBJ2-3; 10 positions match TRBD2. Germline CDR1 LNHDA, CDR2 SQIVND (reference sequence). This CDR3 region has 13 residues. V lost 6 bases to trimming and J lost 7 bases; unmatched junction nucleotides: 4.